These T cell receptor beta chains were read from a single sample in a study of T cell clusters in autoimmune cytopenias. One entry per CDR3 protein, without DNA, is what TCRdb gives after re-calling the multiplex PCR reads. The specimen's table records about 2,900 distinct CDR3 sequences. The sample also formed part of further work on T cell repertoires in aging, cancer and after chemotherapy.

Sequenced input: peripheral blood. Receptors originate from a human donor in good health. Each CDR3 is given with its conserved first and last residue. Size is stated for part of the rows, as once, few or many counts, or as a class when the clone is expanded.

j_call	v_call	clone_size	cdr3_aa
TRBJ2-1	TRBV2	medium-sized	CASSDIVGNEQFF
TRBJ2-7	TRBV6-1	medium-sized	CAGKRGVGYEQYF
TRBJ2-2	TRBV5-1	medium-sized	CASTLTTTANTGELFF
TRBJ2-5	TRBV6-5	medium-sized	CASSYGETGVGETQYF
TRBJ1-5	TRBV10-2	.	CASRGRDSANQPQHF
TRBJ2-1	TRBV5-1	medium-sized	CASSLVPAGDYNEQFF
TRBJ2-1	TRBV6-6	medium-sized	CASSPSRGYYNEQFF
TRBJ1-4	TRBV4-3	.	CASSQSRVSNEKLFF
TRBJ1-1	TRBV11-2	.	CASSSNGVMRTEAFF
TRBJ2-2	TRBV10-3	medium-sized	CAIRDISYTGELFF
TRBJ2-5	TRBV18	medium-sized	CASSPPEIQETQYF
TRBJ1-1	TRBV6-5	.	CASSYGTGVGTEAFF
TRBJ2-7	TRBV12-3/TRBV12-4	medium-sized	CASSRTGNEQYF
TRBJ2-7	TRBV10-3	.	CAISDAPGGPSGLYEQYF
TRBJ2-7	TRBV20-1	.	CSAEREGSYEQYF
TRBJ1-5	TRBV6-1	medium-sized	CASSDSNQPQHF
TRBJ1-1	TRBV19	medium-sized	CASSMVADYEAFF
TRBJ2-7	TRBV5-1	medium-sized	CASSLGRDYEQYF
TRBJ2-3	TRBV27	medium-sized	CASTPYAQDTQYF
TRBJ2-3	TRBV6-6	medium-sized	CASSLPPTDTQYF
TRBJ1-3	TRBV24-1	.	CATSDRQGNTIYF
TRBJ2-5	TRBV6-5	medium-sized	CASFGLAGGKQETQYF
TRBJ2-7	TRBV11-2	.	CASSHGQASSYEQYF
TRBJ1-5	TRBV11-2	medium-sized	CASSLDGAQPQHF